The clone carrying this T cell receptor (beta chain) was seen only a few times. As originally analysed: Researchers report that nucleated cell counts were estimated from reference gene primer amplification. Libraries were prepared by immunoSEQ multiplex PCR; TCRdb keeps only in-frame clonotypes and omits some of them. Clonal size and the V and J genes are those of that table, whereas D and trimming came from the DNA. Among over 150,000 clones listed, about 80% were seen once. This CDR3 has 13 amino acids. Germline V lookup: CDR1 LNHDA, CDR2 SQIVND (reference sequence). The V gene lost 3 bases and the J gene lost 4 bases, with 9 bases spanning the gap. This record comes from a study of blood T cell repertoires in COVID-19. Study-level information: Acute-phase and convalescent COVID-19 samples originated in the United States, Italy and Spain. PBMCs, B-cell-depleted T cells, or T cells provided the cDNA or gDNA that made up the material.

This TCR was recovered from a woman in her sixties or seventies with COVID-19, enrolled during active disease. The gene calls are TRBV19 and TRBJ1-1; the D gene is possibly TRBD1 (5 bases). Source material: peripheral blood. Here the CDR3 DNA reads TGTGCCAGTAGTATGGGGGGAGGCACTGAAGCTTTCTTT. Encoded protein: CASSMGGGTEAFF.